The present T cell receptor (beta chain) was sequenced within a study of T cell repertoires in cytomegalovirus infection. Study-level background: HLA-C-restricted CMV epitopes, recently identified, and well-studied HLA-B-restricted ones were used by the study. Study-wide results and caveats: HLA-C-restricted TCR beta clonotypes specific for CMV led the ex vivo response. There were carriers of CMV plus the relevant HLA, and cumulative public TCR beta family frequency identified them.

Of note for this clonotype: The antigen remains unidentified.

The V gene's germline CDR1 is MDHEN and CDR2 SYDVKM. Trimming at V came to 7 bases and at J to 0 bases, leaving 9 bases not matched to a gene. There are 15 residues in the CDR3. TCRdb reanalysed the reads using MiXCR and keeps one entry per CDR3 protein. The sample has around 430,000 distinct CDR3 sequences, about 44% seen once; the top ten hold around two fifths. The chain joins TRBV28 to TRBJ2-7, with 7 bases that match TRBD1. The sample here was cultured PBMCs, taken from culture after CMV antigen stimulation. This sequence was found in a human donor in good health (CMV status not recorded). Some clones in this sample may be carry-over from other donors' samples. In nucleotides, the CDR3 is TGTGCCAGCACTCCTTACAGGGGCTACTCCTACGAGCAGTACTTC. Its translation is CASTPYRGYSYEQYF.